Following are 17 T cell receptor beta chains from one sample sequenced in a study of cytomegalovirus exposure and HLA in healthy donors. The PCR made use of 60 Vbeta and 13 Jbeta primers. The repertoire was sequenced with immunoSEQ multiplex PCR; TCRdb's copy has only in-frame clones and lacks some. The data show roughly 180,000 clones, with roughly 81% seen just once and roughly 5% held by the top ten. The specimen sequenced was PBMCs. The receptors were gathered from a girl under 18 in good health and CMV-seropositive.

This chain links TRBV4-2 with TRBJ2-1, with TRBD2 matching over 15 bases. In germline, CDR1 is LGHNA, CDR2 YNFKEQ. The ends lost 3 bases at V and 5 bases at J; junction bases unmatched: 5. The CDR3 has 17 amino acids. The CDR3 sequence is CASSQGTSGGLNNEQFF. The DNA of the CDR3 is TGTGCCAGCAGCCAGGGGACTAGCGGGGGGTTGAACAATGAGCAGTTCTTC.

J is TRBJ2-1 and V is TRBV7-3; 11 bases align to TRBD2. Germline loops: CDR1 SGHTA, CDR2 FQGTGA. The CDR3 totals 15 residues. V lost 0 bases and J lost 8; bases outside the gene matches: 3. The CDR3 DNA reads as TGTGCCAGCAGCTTAACTAGCGGGGGGGCCTATGAGCAGTTCTTC. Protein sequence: CASSLTSGGAYEQFF.

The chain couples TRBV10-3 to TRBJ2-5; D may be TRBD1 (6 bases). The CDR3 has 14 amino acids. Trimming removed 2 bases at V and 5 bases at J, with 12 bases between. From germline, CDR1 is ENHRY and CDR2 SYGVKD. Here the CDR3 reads CAISEKTGAETQYF. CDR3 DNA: TGTGCCATCAGTGAGAAGACAGGTGCCGAGACCCAGTACTTC.

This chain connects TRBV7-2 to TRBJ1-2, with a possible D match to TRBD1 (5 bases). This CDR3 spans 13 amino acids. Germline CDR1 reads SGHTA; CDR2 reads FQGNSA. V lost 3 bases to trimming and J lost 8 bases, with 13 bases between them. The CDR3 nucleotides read TGTGCCAGCAGCTTCTTCGAGAAGGGGGGCTACACCTTC. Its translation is CASSFFEKGGYTF.

This chain's CDR3 is CASRPGGLYGYTF. CDR3 bases: TGTGCCAGCAGACCGGGGGGATTGTATGGCTACACCTTC. The rearrangement uses TRBV28 and TRBJ1-2; D may be TRBD1 (5 bases). From germline, CDR1 is MDHEN and CDR2 SYDVKM. CDR3 length equals 13 residues. The V gene lost 6 bases and the J gene lost 5 bases, with 13 bases spanning the gap.

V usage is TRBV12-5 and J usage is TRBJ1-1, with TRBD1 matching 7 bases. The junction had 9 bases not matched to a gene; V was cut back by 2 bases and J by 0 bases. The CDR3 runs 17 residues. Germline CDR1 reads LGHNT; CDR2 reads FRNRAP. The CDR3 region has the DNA TGTGCTAGTGGTTTGTTACTAACCGGGACAGTGAACACTGAAGCTTTCTTT. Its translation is CASGLLLTGTVNTEAFF.

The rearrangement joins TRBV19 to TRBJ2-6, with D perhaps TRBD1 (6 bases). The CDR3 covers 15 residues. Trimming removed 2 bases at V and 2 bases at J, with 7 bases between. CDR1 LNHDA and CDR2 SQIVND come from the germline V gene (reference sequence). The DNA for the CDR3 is TGTGCCAGTAGTATACAGGGGACTGGGGCCAACGTCCTGACTTTC. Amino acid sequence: CASSIQGTGANVLTF.

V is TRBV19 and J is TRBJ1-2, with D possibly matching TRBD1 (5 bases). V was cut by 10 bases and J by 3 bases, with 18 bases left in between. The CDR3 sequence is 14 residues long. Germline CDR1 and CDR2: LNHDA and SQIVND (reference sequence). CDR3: CATAIRGAYYGYTF. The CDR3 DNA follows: TGTGCCACCGCCATAAGGGGCGCGTACTATGGCTACACCTTC.

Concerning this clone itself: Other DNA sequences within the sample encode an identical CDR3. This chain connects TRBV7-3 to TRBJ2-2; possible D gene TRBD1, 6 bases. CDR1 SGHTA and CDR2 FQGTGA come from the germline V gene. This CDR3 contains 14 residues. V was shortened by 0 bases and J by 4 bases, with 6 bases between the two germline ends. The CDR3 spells CASSLTGGTGELFF. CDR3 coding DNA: TGTGCCAGCAGCTTAACAGGGGGCACCGGGGAGCTGTTTTTT.

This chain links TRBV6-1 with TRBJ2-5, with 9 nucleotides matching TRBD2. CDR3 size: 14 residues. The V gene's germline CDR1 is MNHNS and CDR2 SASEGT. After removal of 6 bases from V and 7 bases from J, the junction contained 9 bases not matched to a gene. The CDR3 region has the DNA TGTGCCAGCAGGGGTGGGACTAGCTGGGCGACCCAGTACTTC. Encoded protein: CASRGGTSWATQYF.

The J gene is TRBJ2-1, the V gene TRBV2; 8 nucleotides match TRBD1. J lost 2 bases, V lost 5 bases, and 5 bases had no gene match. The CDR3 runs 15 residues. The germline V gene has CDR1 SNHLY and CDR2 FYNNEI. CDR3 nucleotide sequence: TGTGCCAGCAGTCTTCGACAGGGGACCTACAATGAGCAGTTCTTC. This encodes CASSLRQGTYNEQFF.

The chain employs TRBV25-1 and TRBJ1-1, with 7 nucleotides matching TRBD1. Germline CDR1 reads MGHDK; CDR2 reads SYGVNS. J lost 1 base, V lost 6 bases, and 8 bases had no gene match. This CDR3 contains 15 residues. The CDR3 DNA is TGTGCCAGCAGATCACAGGGGACGAAGAACACTGAAGCTTTCTTT. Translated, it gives CASRSQGTKNTEAFF.

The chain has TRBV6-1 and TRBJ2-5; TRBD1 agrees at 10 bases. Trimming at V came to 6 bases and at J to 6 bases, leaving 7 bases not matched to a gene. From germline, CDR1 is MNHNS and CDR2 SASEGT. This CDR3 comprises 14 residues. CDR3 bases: TGTGCCAGCAGCGAGGACAGGGGGGTAAAGACCCAGTACTTC. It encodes CASSEDRGVKTQYF.

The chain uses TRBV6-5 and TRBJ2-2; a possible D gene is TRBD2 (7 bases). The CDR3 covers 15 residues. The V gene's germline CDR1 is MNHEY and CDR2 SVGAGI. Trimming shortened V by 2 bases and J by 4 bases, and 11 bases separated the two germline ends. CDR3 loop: CASSYAGALTGELFF. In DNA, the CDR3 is TGTGCCAGCAGTTACGCGGGGGCCCTCACCGGGGAGCTGTTTTTT.

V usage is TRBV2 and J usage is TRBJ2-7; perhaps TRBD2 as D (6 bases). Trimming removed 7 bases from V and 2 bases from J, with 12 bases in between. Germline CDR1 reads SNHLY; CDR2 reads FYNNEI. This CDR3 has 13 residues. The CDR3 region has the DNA TGTGCCAGCACTAGCGCTAATCCCTACGAGCAGTACTTC. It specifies CASTSANPYEQYF.

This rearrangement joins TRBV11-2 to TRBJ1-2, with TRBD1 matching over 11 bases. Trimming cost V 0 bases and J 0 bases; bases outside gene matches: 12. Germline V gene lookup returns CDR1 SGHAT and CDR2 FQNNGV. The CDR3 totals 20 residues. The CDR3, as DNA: TGTGCCAGCAGCTTAGATCGGTTTGGGGACAGGGGGAGAACTAACTATGGCTACACCTTC. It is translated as CASSLDRFGDRGRTNYGYTF.

Here the CDR3 reads CASSVGDKGGEQYF. The CDR3 nucleotides read TGTGCCAGCAGCGTAGGGGACAAGGGTGGGGAGCAGTACTTC. The chain carries TRBV9 and TRBJ2-7; D is perhaps TRBD1 (6 bases). Trimming shortened V by 0 bases and J by 7 bases, and 14 bases separated the two germline ends. CDR3 length: 14 residues. CDR1 and CDR2 (germline): SGDLS, YYNGEE. The full variable domain, its missing parts supplied by reference TRBV9 and TRBJ2-7, is DSGVTQTPKHLITATGQRVTLRCSPRSGDLSVYWYQQSLDQGLQFLIQYYNGEERAKGNILERFSAQQFPDLHSELNLSSLELGDSALYFCASSVGDKGGEQYFGPGTRLTVT.